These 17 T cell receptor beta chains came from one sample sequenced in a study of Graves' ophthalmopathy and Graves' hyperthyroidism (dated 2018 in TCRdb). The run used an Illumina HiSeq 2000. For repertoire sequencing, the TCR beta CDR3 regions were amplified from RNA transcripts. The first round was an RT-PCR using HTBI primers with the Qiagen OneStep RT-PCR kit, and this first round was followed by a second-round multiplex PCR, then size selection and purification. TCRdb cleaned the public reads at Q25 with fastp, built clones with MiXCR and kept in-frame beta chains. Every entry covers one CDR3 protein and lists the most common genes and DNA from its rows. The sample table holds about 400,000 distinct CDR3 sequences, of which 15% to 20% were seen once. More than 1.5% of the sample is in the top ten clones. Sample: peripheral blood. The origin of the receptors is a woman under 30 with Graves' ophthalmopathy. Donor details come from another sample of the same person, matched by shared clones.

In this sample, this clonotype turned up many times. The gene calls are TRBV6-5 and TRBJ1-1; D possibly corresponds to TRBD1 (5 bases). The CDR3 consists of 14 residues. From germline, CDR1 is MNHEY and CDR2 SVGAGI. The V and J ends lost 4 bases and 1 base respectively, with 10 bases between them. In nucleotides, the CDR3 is TGTGCCAGCAGTTCCCGACAGACGAACACTGAAGCTTTCTTT. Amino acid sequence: CASSSRQTNTEAFF.

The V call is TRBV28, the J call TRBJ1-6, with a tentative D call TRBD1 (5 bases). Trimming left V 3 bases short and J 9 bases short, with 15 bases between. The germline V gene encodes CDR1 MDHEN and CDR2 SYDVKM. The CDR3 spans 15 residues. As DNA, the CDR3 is TGTGCCAGCAGTTTCCCAGCAGGGAGGGGTTCACCCCTCCACTTT. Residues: CASSFPAGRGSPLHF.

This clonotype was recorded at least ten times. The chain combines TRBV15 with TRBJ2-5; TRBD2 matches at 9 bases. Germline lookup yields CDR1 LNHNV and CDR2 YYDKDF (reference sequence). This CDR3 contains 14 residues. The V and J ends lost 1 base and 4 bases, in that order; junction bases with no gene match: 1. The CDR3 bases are TGTGCCACCAGCAGAGTGCGGGGGGGAGAGACCCAGTACTTC. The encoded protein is CATSRVRGGETQYF.

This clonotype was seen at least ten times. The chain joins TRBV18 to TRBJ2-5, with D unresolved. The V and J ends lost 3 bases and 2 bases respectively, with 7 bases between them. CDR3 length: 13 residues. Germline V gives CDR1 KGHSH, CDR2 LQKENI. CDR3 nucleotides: TGTGCCAGCTCACCGATGGCACAAGAGACCCAGTACTTC. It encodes CASSPMAQETQYF.

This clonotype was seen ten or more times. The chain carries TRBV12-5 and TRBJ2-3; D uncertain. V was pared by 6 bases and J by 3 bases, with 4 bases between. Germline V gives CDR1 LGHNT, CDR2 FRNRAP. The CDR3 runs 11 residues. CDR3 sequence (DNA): TGTGCTAGTGGGACGACAGATACGCAGTATTTT. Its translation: CASGTTDTQYF.

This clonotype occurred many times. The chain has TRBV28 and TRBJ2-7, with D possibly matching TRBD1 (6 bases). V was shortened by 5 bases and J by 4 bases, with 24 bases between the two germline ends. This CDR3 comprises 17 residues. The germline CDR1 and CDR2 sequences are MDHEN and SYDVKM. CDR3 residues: CASSPMHTLIRGYEQYF. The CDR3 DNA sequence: TGTGCCAGCAGTCCGATGCACACCCTCATCAGGGGATACGAGCAGTACTTC.

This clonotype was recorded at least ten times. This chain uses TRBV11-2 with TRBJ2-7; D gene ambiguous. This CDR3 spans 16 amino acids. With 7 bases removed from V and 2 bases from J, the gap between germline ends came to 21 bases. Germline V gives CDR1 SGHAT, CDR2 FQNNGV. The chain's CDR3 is CASTPTPVVGPYEQYF. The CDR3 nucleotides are TGTGCCAGCACCCCAACCCCCGTGGTGGGTCCCTACGAGCAGTACTTC.

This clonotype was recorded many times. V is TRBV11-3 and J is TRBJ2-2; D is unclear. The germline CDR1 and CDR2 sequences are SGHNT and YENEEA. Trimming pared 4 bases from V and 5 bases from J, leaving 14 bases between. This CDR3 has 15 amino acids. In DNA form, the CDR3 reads TGTGCCAGCAGCTCCGGCACGATAAGGACCGGGGAGCTGTTTTTT. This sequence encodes CASSSGTIRTGELFF. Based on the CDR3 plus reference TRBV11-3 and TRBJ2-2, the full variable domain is EAGVVQSPRYKIIEKKQPVAFWCNPISGHNTLYWYLQNLGQGPELLIRYENEEAVDDSQLPKDRFSAERLKGVDSTLKIQPAELGDSAVYLCASSSGTIRTGELFFGEGSRLTVL.

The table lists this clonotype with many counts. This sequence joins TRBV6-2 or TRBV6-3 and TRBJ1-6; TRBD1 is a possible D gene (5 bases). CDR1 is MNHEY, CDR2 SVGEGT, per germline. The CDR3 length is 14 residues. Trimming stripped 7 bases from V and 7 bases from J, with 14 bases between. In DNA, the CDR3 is TGTGCCAGCACCCCCAGGGAGGGGAATTCACCCCTCCACTTT. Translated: CASTPREGNSPLHF.

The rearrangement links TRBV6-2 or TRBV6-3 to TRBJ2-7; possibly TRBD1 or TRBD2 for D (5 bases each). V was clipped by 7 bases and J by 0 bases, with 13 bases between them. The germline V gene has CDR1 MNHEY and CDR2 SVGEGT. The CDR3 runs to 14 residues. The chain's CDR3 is CASTRGWSSYEQYF. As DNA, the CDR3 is TGTGCCAGCACCCGGGGCTGGAGCTCCTACGAGCAGTACTTC.

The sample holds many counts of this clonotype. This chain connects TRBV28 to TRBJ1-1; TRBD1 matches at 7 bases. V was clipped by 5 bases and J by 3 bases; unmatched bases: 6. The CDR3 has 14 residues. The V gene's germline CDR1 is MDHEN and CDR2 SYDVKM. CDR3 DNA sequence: TGTGCCAGCAGTACGACAGGGAGATACACTGAAGCTTTCTTT. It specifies CASSTTGRYTEAFF.

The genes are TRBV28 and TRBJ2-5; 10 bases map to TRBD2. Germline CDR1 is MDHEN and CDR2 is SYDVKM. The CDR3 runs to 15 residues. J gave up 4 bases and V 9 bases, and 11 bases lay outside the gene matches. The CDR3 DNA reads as TGTGCCAGTACCTCTCTAGCGGGAGACGGAGAGACCCAGTACTTC. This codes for CASTSLAGDGETQYF.

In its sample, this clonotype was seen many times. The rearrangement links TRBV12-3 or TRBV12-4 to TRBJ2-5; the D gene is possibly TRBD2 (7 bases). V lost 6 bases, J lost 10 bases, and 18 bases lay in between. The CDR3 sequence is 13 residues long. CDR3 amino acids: CASSEGGPGGQYF. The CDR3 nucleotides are TGTGCCAGCAGCGAAGGGGGGCCGGGGGGCCAGTACTTC.

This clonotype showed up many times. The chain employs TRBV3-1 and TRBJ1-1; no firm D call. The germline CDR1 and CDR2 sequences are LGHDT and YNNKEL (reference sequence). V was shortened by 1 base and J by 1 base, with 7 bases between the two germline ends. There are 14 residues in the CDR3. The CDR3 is CASSQGTGNTEAFF. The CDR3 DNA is TGTGCCAGCAGCCAAGGAACCGGGAACACTGAAGCTTTCTTT.

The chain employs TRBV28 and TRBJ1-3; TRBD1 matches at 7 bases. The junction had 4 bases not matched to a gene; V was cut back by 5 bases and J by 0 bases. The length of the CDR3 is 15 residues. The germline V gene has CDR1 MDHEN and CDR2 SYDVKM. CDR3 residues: CASSPDRFSGNTIYF. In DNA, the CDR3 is TGTGCCAGCAGTCCGGACAGGTTCTCTGGAAACACCATATATTTT.

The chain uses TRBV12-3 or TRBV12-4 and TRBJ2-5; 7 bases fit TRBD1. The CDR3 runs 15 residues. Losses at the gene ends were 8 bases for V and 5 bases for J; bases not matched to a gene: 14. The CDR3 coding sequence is TGTGCCAGCCAGCGACAGGGCGGTCGTCGGGAGACCCAGTACTTC. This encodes CASQRQGGRRETQYF.

Here the CDR3 reads CASSQGGDFLSYEQYF. DNA of the CDR3: TGTGCCAGCAGCCAAGGAGGCGACTTCCTCTCCTACGAGCAGTACTTC. The V call is TRBV3-1, the J call TRBJ2-7; D is undetermined. This CDR3 comprises 16 residues. Deletions cut 1 base from V and 0 bases from J, with 13 bases between. CDR1 and CDR2 (germline): LGHDT, YNNKEL (reference sequence).